Here is one TCR beta chain with its context. Its antigen is unidentified. This entry is derived from a study of CD8+ T cells in alopecia areata. General observations from the study: Lesional scalp, notably in alopecia totalis/universalis, had clonality above that of normal scalp.

Sequencing used cDNA as its template, made by extracting RNA and reverse transcribing it. Sequencing was performed with immunoSEQ multiplex PCR; in TCRdb, only in-frame clones are kept and a portion is missing. The sample contains 100,000 to 150,000 clones, more than 40% of which appear only once. In germline, CDR1 is MNHEY, CDR2 SMNVEV (reference sequence). Trimming cost V 8 bases and J 2 bases, with 22 bases left between them. This CDR3 comprises 18 residues. The chain joins TRBV27 to TRBJ2-6; D is perhaps TRBD1 (6 bases). This material consisted of CD8+ T cells sorted from blood, taken at week 0. This TCR derives from a human donor with alopecia areata. CDR3 sequence (DNA): TGTGCCAGCTTATCCTACACAGGGACGATGGCTGGGGCCAACGTCCTGACTTTC. Translation gives CASLSYTGTMAGANVLTF.